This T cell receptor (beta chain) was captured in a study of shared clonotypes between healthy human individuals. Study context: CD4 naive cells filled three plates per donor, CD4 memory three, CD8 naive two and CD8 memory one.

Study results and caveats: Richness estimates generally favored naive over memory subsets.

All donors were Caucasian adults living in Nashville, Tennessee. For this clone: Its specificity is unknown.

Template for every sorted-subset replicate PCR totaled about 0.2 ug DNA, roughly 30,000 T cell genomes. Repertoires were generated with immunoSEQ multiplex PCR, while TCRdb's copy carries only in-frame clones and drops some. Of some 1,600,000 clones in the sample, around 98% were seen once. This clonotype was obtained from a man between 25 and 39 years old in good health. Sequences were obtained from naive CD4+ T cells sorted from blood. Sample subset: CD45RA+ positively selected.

The CDR3 region is CASSLDRAYTEAFF. The DNA for the CDR3 is TGTGCCAGCAGCTTGGACAGGGCGTACACTGAAGCTTTCTTT. V gene TRBV5-5 combines with J gene TRBJ1-1, with a weak D call TRBD1 (6 bases). CDR1 is SGHKS and CDR2 is YYEKEE in the germline V gene (reference sequence). The CDR3 covers 14 residues. Trimming removed 0 bases at V and 3 bases at J, with 9 bases between.